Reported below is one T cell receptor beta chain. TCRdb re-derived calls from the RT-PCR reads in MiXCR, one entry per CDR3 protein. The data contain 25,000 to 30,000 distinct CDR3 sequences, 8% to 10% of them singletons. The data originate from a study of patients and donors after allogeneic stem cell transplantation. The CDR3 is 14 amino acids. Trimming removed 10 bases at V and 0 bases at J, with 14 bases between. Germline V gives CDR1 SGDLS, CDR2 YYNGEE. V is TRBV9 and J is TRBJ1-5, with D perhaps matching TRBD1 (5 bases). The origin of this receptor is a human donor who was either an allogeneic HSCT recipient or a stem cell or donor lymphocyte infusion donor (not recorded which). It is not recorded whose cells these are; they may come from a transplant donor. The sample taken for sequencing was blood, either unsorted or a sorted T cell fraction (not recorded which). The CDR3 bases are TGTGCCTCGGGCGGGGCGACTAGCAATCAGCCCCAGCATTTT. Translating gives CASGGATSNQPQHF.